This TCR beta chain was identified during a study of T cells in Graves' hyperthyroidism and ophthalmopathy (dated by TCRdb to the late 2010s). Turning to the overall study: Peripheral blood was collected at initial diagnosis, before any treatment. To identify TCR V-J signatures that set the groups apart, the researchers used a discovery cohort of about a hundred patients, made up of 40 to 45 with Graves' ophthalmopathy and 57 with stable Graves' hyperthyroidism. Whether ophthalmopathy could be predicted prospectively was tested in an independent validation cohort made up of under 20 hyperthyroidism patients plus 17 patients who later progressed to ophthalmopathy. The approximately 100 discovery patients were randomly split 7:3 into training and test sets. In more than 5 Graves' hyperthyroidism patients, the study also compared T-cell repertoires from thyroid tissue with T-cell repertoires from blood. Following sampling, methimazole starting at 30 mg daily was given to hyperthyroidism patients, and high-dose intravenous methylprednisolone was given to ophthalmopathy patients. TCR Vbeta CDR3 sequencing of 120 to 150 peripheral blood samples (under 45 ophthalmopathy, 75 hyperthyroidism and some 17 progressor patients) is reported in the paper. General conclusions and limits of the study: Sample size was not statistically predetermined, and blinding of investigators to group allocation was not performed. Most expanded thyroid clonotypes (frequency above 0.001) were also detected in blood, a finding suggesting that blood repertoires may reflect thyroid immune responses. In validation, the model predicted progression to ophthalmopathy a median of about 6.8 months before onset, with about 67% sensitivity and almost 75% specificity. In cross-validation, a model built on a 13 V-J signature told ophthalmopathy apart from stable hyperthyroidism with approximately 90% sensitivity and roughly 81% specificity, and in testing the same model reached 80%/75%.

In the ophthalmopathy patients, disease was moderately to severely active, with a Clinical Activity Score of 3 or more, a NOSPECS grade of 4 or more, and a duration of less than 3 months. Patients with uncontrolled infections, other autoimmune diseases, pregnancy or lactation were excluded. Diagnoses were based on clinical symptoms, serum thyroxine and TRAb, thyroid ultrasound and orbital computed tomography. PBMCs were separated from over 9 ml of fresh peripheral blood using Ficoll-Paque density gradient centrifugation. Total RNA was extracted using Trizol reagent, and RNA quality was assessed on an Agilent 2100 Bioanalyzer. This clonotype was detected a few times. The clone's antigen remains unknown. No base-level quality is on record; no much larger clone is a single base apart. From the germline V gene, CDR1 is SGHTA and CDR2 is FQGNSA. V loses 3 bases of germline sequence and J loses 7 bases, and the interval between the two ends is 15 bases. The cysteine opens and the phenylalanine closes a CDR3 of 14 amino acids. Only the CDR3 DNA is retained, 42 bases long and in frame from the first base.

The TCR beta CDR3 regions were amplified from the RNA transcripts. For the first round of RT-PCR on the TCR CDR3, the HTBI primer set was used together with the Qiagen OneStep RT-PCR kit. The libraries were constructed in a second round of multiplex PCR and then size-selected and purified. The libraries were sequenced on an Illumina HiSeq2000 using paired-end 100 bp reads. In the authors' own workflow: Raw data were processed with SOAPnuke, discarding reads with adapters, uncalled bases, mean Phred below 15, or no exact constant-primer or identifier match. COPE v1.2.5 was used to merge the high-quality paired reads, and each unique nucleotide sequence was defined as a clonotype. MiTCR v1.1 was used to align clonotypes to the IMGT TRBV, TRBD and TRBJ reference segments. The analysis was restricted to V-J combinations with a frequency above 0.0001, which together covered over 99% of the repertoires. A TCS score was defined as the ratio between F50 (clonal expansion) and ExV (chaos), using BLOSUM62-based TCRdist between CDR3 peptides within each V-J. Welch's t-statistics and random forest reduced 514 V-J features to around 14, which were used in a naive Bayes classifier (R e1071). Clones were called with MiXCR by TCRdb after fastp trimmed the public reads at Q25, and only in-frame beta chains were retained. CDR3 protein sequences are deduplicated, and each keeps its most common genes and DNA. TCRdb, not the original authors, processed these V and J calls. Within this sample are some 490,000 distinct CDR3 sequences, with around a fifth of them counted one time only. The top ten constitute approximately 49% of the sample.

The chain is made from TRBV7-2 and TRBJ2-5, and TRBD2 may be the D gene, going by 5 matching bases. The sequencing input was blood. The source of this sequence is a woman between 65 and 79 years old with Graves' ophthalmopathy. The DNA sequence follows: TGTGCCAGCAGCTTGGCGGATGGCGCGGGGACCCAGTACTTC. Its coded protein is CASSLADGAGTQYF.